These T cell receptor beta chains were read from a single sample in a study of blood T cell repertoires in COVID-19. Clones were sequenced by immunoSEQ multiplex PCR, and TCRdb holds only the in-frame ones, with some missing. The table records about 220,000 clones, almost 85% of them present only once. The sequenced material came from peripheral blood. These receptors all stem from a woman in her 70s with COVID-19, enrolled during active disease. The CDR3 runs from the conserved cysteine through the conserved F or W. A D gene is named only where the DNA matches it firmly. Clone size is stated in some rows and not others, as once, few, many or a class when expanded.

j_call clone_size v_call d_call cdr3_aa cdr3_nt
TRBJ2-1 few TRBV5-4 TRBD1 CASNTGTDLGEQFF TGTGCCAGCAACACCGGGACAGATCTTGGGGAGCAGTTCTTC
TRBJ1-6 NA TRBV5-6 NA CASSPRHPYNSPLHF TGTGCCAGCAGCCCGAGGCACCCGTATAATTCACCCCTCCACTTT
TRBJ2-1 NA TRBV6-5 TRBD2 CASSRGGRSYNEQFF TGTGCCAGCAGTCGGGGGGGGAGGTCCTACAATGAGCAGTTCTTC
TRBJ1-2 few TRBV19 TRBD1 CASSIPTGDRYGYTF TGTGCCAGTAGTATCCCCACAGGGGATAGATATGGCTACACCTTC
TRBJ1-6 NA TRBV5-1 NA CASSGGGDSYNSPLHF TGCGCCAGCAGCGGAGGGGGGGACTCCTATAATTCACCCCTCCACTTT
TRBJ2-1 NA TRBV29-1 TRBD2 CSVAGTRSEVGQFF TGCAGCGTCGCCGGGACTAGGAGCGAAGTGGGGCAGTTCTTC
TRBJ1-2 NA TRBV7-6 TRBD1 CASSFGTLRGTGYGYTF TGTGCCAGCAGCTTCGGAACTTTGAGAGGGACAGGGTATGGCTACACCTTC
TRBJ1-4 NA TRBV5-8 NA CASSLVGGEKLFF TGTGCCAGCAGCTTGGTCGGAGGTGAAAAACTGTTTTTT
TRBJ1-1 NA TRBV10-3 TRBD1 CAISEGALNTEAFF TGTGCCATCAGCGAGGGGGCTTTGAACACTGAAGCTTTCTTT
TRBJ1-2 once TRBV14 NA CASSQEALYGYTF TGTGCCAGCAGCCAAGAAGCACTATATGGCTACACCTTC
TRBJ1-3 NA TRBV23-1 TRBD1 CASSPTFQGAGFYGNTIYF TGCGCCAGCAGTCCGACCTTCCAGGGGGCAGGTTTCTATGGAAACACCATATATTTT
TRBJ1-1 once TRBV3-1/TRBV3-2 NA CASSRRVLGTEAFF TGTGCCAGCAGCCGGCGGGTTCTGGGGACTGAAGCTTTCTTT
TRBJ1-1 once TRBV6-5 NA CASSYSGPAGNTEAFF TGTGCCAGCAGTTACTCGGGCCCGGCGGGGAACACTGAAGCTTTCTTT
TRBJ1-2 once TRBV10-3 NA CAISDRLPSYGYTF TGTGCCATCAGTGACAGGCTTCCATCCTATGGCTACACCTTC
TRBJ2-7 NA TRBV19 NA CASRQATSYEQYF TGTGCCAGCAGACAGGCGACTTCCTACGAGCAGTACTTC
TRBJ1-1 NA TRBV19 TRBD1 CASSMYRGNTEAFF TGTGCCAGTAGTATGTACAGGGGGAACACTGAAGCTTTCTTT
TRBJ2-7 NA TRBV6-2/TRBV6-3 TRBD1 CASSYRTGPYEQYF TGTGCCAGCAGTTACAGGACAGGGCCCTACGAGCAGTACTTC
TRBJ2-3 once TRBV7-2 TRBD2 CASSLAGLATDTQYF TGTGCCAGCAGCTTAGCGGGACTAGCGACGGATACGCAGTATTTT
TRBJ1-1 NA TRBV5-1 TRBD1 CASSPDRPLSTEAFF TGCGCCAGCAGCCCGGACAGGCCTTTGAGCACTGAAGCTTTCTTT
TRBJ1-1 NA TRBV29-1 TRBD1 CSVEEGGQGNTEAFF TGCAGCGTTGAAGAGGGGGGACAGGGGAACACTGAAGCTTTCTTT
TRBJ2-7 NA TRBV6-6 NA CASSQDWSSYEQYF TGTGCCAGCAGTCAAGACTGGAGCTCCTACGAGCAGTACTTC
TRBJ1-5 NA TRBV10-1 TRBD1 CASSVPGGTGGFASNQPQHF TGCGCCAGCAGTGTCCCCGGCGGGACAGGGGGCTTTGCTAGCAATCAGCCCCAGCATTTT
TRBJ2-3 few TRBV9 TRBD2 CASSAIPGLADPSTDTQYF TGTGCCAGCAGCGCGATCCCGGGACTAGCGGACCCTAGCACAGATACGCAGTATTTT
TRBJ1-2 NA TRBV5-1 NA CASSLASQARGEGYTF TGCGCCAGCAGCTTGGCCTCGCAGGCCCGTGGGGAGGGCTACACCTTC